The present T cell receptor (beta chain) was sequenced within a study of OX40 agonist ivuxolimab in advanced cancers. Across the whole study: Dose-escalation subjects each had hepatocellular carcinoma, melanoma, renal cell or head and neck cancer.

Study observations and caveats: There were, on average, more expanded clones in CD8+ T cells than in CD4+. Partial responders receiving 0.1-3.0 mg/kg showed among the lowest clonal expansion.

Cycle 7 day 1, cycle 4 day 1, and baseline were the timepoints at which blood was sampled. With respect to this clone: Its antigen is still unknown.

Some clones are missing from TCRdb's copy, which holds only in-frame ones; the method was immunoSEQ multiplex PCR. The sample carries 55,000 to 95,000 clones, approximately 86% recorded once. This CDR3 region has 15 residues. CDR1 and CDR2 from the germline V gene are MNHNS and SASEGT. The V segment lost 6 bases and the J segment 1 base; nucleotides outside the gene matches: 8. This sequence was found in an adult with an advanced solid tumor such as melanoma, head and neck, liver or kidney cancer. The sample consisted of CD4+ or CD8+ T cells sorted from blood, taken in a trial of the OX40 agonist ivuxolimab. The V call is TRBV6-1, the J call TRBJ2-5, with 7 bases matching TRBD2. As DNA, the CDR3 is TGTGCCAGCAGCCGGGCGGGGGACCTCCAAGAGACCCAGTACTTC. Amino acid sequence: CASSRAGDLQETQYF.